The clone carrying this T cell receptor (beta chain) was seen more than once but under ten times. Its antigen is undetermined. With 5 bases clipped from V and 2 bases from J, the junction kept 9 bases outside the gene matches. From germline, CDR1 is MNHNS and CDR2 SASEGT. CDR3 length: 16 amino acids. This record comes from a study of CD8 T cells in ankylosing spondylitis. Via MiXCR, TCRdb re-called the 5' RACE reads, giving one row per CDR3 protein. The sample contains 200,000 to 250,000 distinct CDR3 sequences, 5.5% to 7.5% of which appear only once. Study outcomes and limitations: There were earlier reports of some motif variants in reactive arthritis synovial fluid and blood. Matched ankylosing spondylitis synovial fluid reportedly contained a significantly enriched population of disease-linked clones. Seven to nine highly homologous variants made up a TCR beta motif that seemed to typify ankylosing spondylitis blood.

The chain couples TRBV6-1 to TRBJ2-7; 10 bases map to TRBD1. The origin of this receptor is a male donor with ankylosing spondylitis. Sequencing was performed on blood, either unsorted or a sorted T cell fraction (not recorded which). The CDR3 bases are TGTGCCAGCAGTACGCAATTAGGACAGGGGGCCTACGAGCAGTACTTC. Protein: CASSTQLGQGAYEQYF.